This entry is about one TCR beta chain. The antigen is not known. The sample originates from a study of OX40 agonist ivuxolimab in advanced cancers. Study-wide results and caveats: Clonal expansion from baseline to week 6 occurred in both CD4+ and CD8+ T cells.

Germline-derived CDR1 and CDR2 are KGHSH and LQKENI. The CDR3 spans 16 residues. The ends were cut back, 5 bases at V and 2 bases at J, with 18 bases in the middle. Using immunoSEQ multiplex PCR, the repertoire was profiled, and TCRdb retains in-frame clones only, with some absent. The sample shows 70,000 or so clones, roughly 90% of them seen only once. The specimen comprised CD4+ or CD8+ T cells sorted from blood, sampled in a trial of the OX40 agonist ivuxolimab. The genes are TRBV18 and TRBJ1-2, with D perhaps TRBD1 (6 bases). The sequence came from an adult with an advanced solid tumor such as melanoma, head and neck, liver or kidney cancer. The CDR3 here is CASSTLGGLRNYGYTF. The CDR3 bases are TGTGCCAGCTCAACCCTAGGGGGGTTAAGAAACTATGGCTACACCTTC.